This TCR beta chain was documented in a study of cytomegalovirus exposure and HLA in healthy donors. CDR3 length: 14 residues. The V segment lost 5 bases and the J segment 4 bases; nucleotides outside the gene matches: 6. Germline-derived CDR1 and CDR2 are MDHEN and SYDVKM. A multiplex PCR was run with 60 Vbeta primers and 13 Jbeta primers. Repertoires were generated with immunoSEQ multiplex PCR, while TCRdb's copy carries only in-frame clones and drops some. The sample holds 100,000 or so clones; 60% to 70% are singletons and the top ten take around 6.3%. The chain is built from TRBV28 and TRBJ2-7; TRBD2 matches 9 bases. The sequenced sample consisted of PBMCs. This sequence was found in a woman aged 25-40 years in good health and CMV-seronegative. CDR3 protein: CASSKTSGVYEQYF. CDR3 coding DNA: TGTGCCAGCAGTAAGACTAGCGGTGTTTACGAGCAGTACTTC. The complete variable domain, with remaining parts taken from reference TRBV28 and TRBJ2-7, reads DVKVTQSSRYLVKRTGEKVFLECVQDMDHENMFWYRQDPGLGLRLIYFSYDVKMKEKGDIPEGYSVSREKKERFSLILESASTNQTSMYLCASSKTSGVYEQYFGPGTRLTVT.